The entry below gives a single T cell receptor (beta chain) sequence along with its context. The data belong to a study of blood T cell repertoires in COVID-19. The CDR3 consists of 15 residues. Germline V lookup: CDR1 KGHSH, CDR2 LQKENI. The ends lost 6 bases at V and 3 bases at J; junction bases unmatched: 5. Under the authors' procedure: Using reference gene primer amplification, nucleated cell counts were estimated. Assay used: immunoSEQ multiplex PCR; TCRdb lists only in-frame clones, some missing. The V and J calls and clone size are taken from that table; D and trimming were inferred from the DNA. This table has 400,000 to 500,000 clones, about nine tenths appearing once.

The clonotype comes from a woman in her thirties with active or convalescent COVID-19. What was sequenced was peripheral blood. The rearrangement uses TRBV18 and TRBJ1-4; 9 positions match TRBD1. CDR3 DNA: TGTGCCAGCTCGCTGGACAGGGGCTCTAATGAAAAACTGTTTTTT. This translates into CASSLDRGSNEKLFF.